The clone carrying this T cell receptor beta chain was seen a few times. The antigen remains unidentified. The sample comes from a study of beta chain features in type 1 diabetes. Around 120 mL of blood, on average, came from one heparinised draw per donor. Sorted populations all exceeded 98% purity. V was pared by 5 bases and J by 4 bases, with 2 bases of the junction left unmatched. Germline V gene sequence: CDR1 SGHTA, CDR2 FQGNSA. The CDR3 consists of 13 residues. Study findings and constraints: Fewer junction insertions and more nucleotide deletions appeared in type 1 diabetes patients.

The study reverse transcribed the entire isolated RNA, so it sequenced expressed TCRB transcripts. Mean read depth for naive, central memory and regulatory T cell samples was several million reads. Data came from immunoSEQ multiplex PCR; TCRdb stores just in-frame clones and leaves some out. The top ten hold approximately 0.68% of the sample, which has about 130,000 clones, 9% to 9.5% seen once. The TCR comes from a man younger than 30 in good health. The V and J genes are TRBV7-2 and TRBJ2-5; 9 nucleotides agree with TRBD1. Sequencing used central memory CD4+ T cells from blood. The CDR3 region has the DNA TGTGCCAGCAGCCGGGGACAGGGAGAGACCCAGTACTTC. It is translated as CASSRGQGETQYF.